These 28 T cell receptor beta chains were all obtained from the same sample, sequenced in a study of T cells in Graves' hyperthyroidism and ophthalmopathy. RNA transcripts served as the template for amplifying TCR beta CDR3 regions. TCR CDR3 underwent first-round RT-PCR with the HTBI primer set. MiXCR, applied by TCRdb to the multiplex PCR reads, yields one record per CDR3 protein. Counted here are hundreds of thousands of distinct CDR3 sequences, almost 25% occurring once; the ten biggest clones make up 30% to 40%. The sample consisted of blood. The receptors come from a woman between 40 and 55 years old with Graves' ophthalmopathy.

This clonotype showed up many times. V usage is TRBV27 and J usage is TRBJ1-6, with a possible D match to TRBD1 (5 bases). The CDR3 sequence is 15 residues long. V lost 5 bases and J lost 7, with 15 bases in between. Germline V gene data show CDR1 as MNHEY and CDR2 as SMNVEV (reference sequence). DNA of the CDR3: TGTGCCAGCAGTCCGGGGGGGAAGGAGAATTCACCCCTCCACTTT. Its protein is CASSPGGKENSPLHF.

V and J are TRBV5-6 and TRBJ2-5; 10 bases align to TRBD2. Germline assignment: CDR1 SGHDT and CDR2 YYEEEE. The CDR3 is made up of 16 amino acids. Germline trimming cut 4 bases from V and 7 bases from J; bases unmatched to any gene: 13. The CDR3 loop reads CASSLSSGGDRGTQYF. In DNA form, the CDR3 reads TGTGCCAGCAGCCTATCAAGCGGGGGGGACCGTGGGACCCAGTACTTC.

This clonotype was seen more than once but under ten times. With a much larger clone just one base away, this may be a read error. This sequence joins TRBV11-2 and TRBJ2-2; TRBD2 aligns across 7 bases. The germline V gene has CDR1 SGHAT and CDR2 FQNNGV. With V trimmed by 1 base and J by 7 bases, 9 bases remained unmatched. The CDR3 runs 16 residues. CDR3 residues: CASSLVTGGLSGELFF. The CDR3 nucleotides read TGTGCCAGCAGCTTAGTGACGGGAGGACTCAGCGGGGAGCTGTTTTTT.

Many counts were recorded for this clonotype. For the CDR3, the DNA is TGTGCCAGCACCATCGGTCTAGCGGGAGCGGCCGGGGAGCTGTTTTTT. It encodes CASTIGLAGAAGELFF. J is TRBJ2-2 and V is TRBV12-3 or TRBV12-4; 10 bases match TRBD2. The V gene end was trimmed by 7 bases and the J gene end by 6 bases; junction bases not matched to a gene: 11. The CDR3 contains 16 residues.

Ten or more counts support this clonotype. The J gene is TRBJ2-4, the V gene TRBV20-1, with a weak D call TRBD2 (5 bases). V was trimmed by 6 bases and J by 0 bases, leaving 15 bases between them. The CDR3 runs to 15 residues. In germline, CDR1 is DFQATT, CDR2 SNEGSKA (reference sequence). Here the CDR3 reads CSAAPGILAKNIQYF. CDR3 nucleotides: TGCAGTGCAGCCCCGGGAATCTTAGCCAAAAACATTCAGTACTTC.

This clonotype was picked up many times. The chain employs TRBV9 and TRBJ1-2; tentatively, D is TRBD1 (5 bases). Trimming pared 0 bases from V and 4 bases from J, leaving 19 bases between. This CDR3 has 17 residues. Germline V lookup: CDR1 SGDLS, CDR2 YYNGEE. This CDR3 is CASSVDRNGGLIYGYTF. CDR3 nucleotides: TGTGCCAGCAGCGTAGATCGTAATGGGGGACTTATCTATGGCTACACCTTC.

Many counts were recorded for this clonotype. CDR3 sequence reads: CASSLGLGDSEQYF. The CDR3 coding sequence is TGTGCCAGCAGCTTAGGCCTGGGGGACTCCGAGCAGTACTTC. The chain uses TRBV7-9 and TRBJ2-7; D is possibly TRBD2 (6 bases). Per germline, CDR1 SEHNR and CDR2 FQNEAQ (reference sequence). There are 14 residues in the CDR3. V was shortened by 1 base and J by 6 bases, with 13 bases between the two germline ends.

This rearrangement joins TRBV28 to TRBJ2-7; D is undetermined. The V gene lost 6 bases and the J gene lost 1 base, with 10 bases spanning the gap. CDR1 is MDHEN, CDR2 SYDVKM, per germline. The CDR3 is 13 residues long. CDR3 nucleotide sequence: TGTGCCAGCAGCCCGACGATGTCCTACGAGCAGTACTTC. It translates to CASSPTMSYEQYF.

V and J are TRBV11-2 and TRBJ2-7; maybe TRBD1 (5 bases). The V end was cut by 3 bases, the J end by 2 bases, with 11 bases between. The length of the CDR3 is 14 residues. Germline-derived CDR1 and CDR2 are SGHAT and FQNNGV. CDR3 in DNA: TGTGCCAGCAGCTTGAGGCAGGGAACCTACGAGCAGTACTTC. It translates to CASSLRQGTYEQYF.

In its sample, this clonotype was seen many times. The J gene is TRBJ1-2, the V gene TRBV29-1; D perhaps matches TRBD1 (6 bases). Germline V CDR1 and CDR2: SQVTM, ANQGSEA. V dropped 3 bases and J dropped 7 bases, with 12 bases sitting between them. This CDR3 is built from 12 residues. Here the CDR3 DNA reads TGCAGCGTTGAGCACGGGGGCCCTGGCTACACCTTC. Translated: CSVEHGGPGYTF.

In its sample, this clonotype was seen many times. This may be a read error: a much more frequent sequence differs by one nucleotide. The CDR3 carries no conserved terminal phenylalanine or tryptophan, so it likely arises from a read error. The genes are TRBV2 and TRBJ1-1, with 9 bases lining up with TRBD1. Germline CDR1 reads SNHLY; CDR2 reads FYNNEI. The CDR3 loop spans 13 amino acids. The ends lost 6 bases at V and 9 bases at J; junction bases unmatched: 8. CDR3 region: CASRAGQGRKAFL. The CDR3 DNA is TGTGCCAGCAGGGCGGGACAGGGAAGAAAAGCTTTCCTT.

The sample holds a few counts of this clonotype. CDR3 sequence (DNA): TGCGCCAGCAGCTTGGACGGGTCGGTAGGGCGGGAGCTGTTTTTT. This translates into CASSLDGSVGRELFF. The chain is built from TRBV5-1 and TRBJ2-2; D not certain. V lost 0 bases to trimming and J lost 9 bases, with 15 bases between them. CDR3 length: 15 amino acids. Per the germline V gene, CDR1 is SGHRS and CDR2 is YFSETQ.

This clonotype was found many times. A much bigger clone sits one base away, suggesting this may be a read error. The DNA for the CDR3 is TGTGCCAGCAGCCCCCCGGGGCAAGAGCCCCAGTACTTC. Its translation: CASSPPGQEPQYF. The chain links TRBV7-3 to TRBJ2-5; D may be TRBD1 or TRBD2 (5 bases each). Germline CDR1 and CDR2: SGHTA and FQGTGA. The CDR3 is made up of 13 amino acids.

This clonotype was observed many times. The chain employs TRBV28 and TRBJ2-7; D uncertain. The CDR3 extends over 13 amino acids. CDR1 MDHEN and CDR2 SYDVKM come from the germline V gene. The germline V and J ends were trimmed by 6 bases and 2 bases, with 11 bases remaining between them. The CDR3 loop is CASSFLGPYEQYF. CDR3 nucleotides: TGTGCCAGCAGCTTCCTAGGTCCCTACGAGCAGTACTTC.

This clonotype was recorded many times. V usage is TRBV29-1 and J usage is TRBJ2-7; D is tentatively TRBD1 or TRBD2 (6 bases each). Germline V gene sequence: CDR1 SQVTM, CDR2 ANQGSEA. The V gene lost 4 bases and the J gene lost 12 bases, with 16 bases spanning the gap. The length of the CDR3 is 11 residues. CDR3 sequence reads: CSVGGGGSAYF. The CDR3 DNA sequence: TGCAGCGTTGGAGGGGGAGGCTCGGCGTACTTC.

This clonotype was recorded at least ten times. As DNA, the CDR3 is TGTGCCAGTAGTACCCAGGGATTCGGCGGCTACACCTTC. It codes for CASSTQGFGGYTF. The chain has TRBV19 and TRBJ1-2, with D perhaps matching TRBD1 (5 bases). Germline CDR1 LNHDA, CDR2 SQIVND (reference sequence). The CDR3 length is 13 residues. The V end was cut by 4 bases, the J end by 8 bases, with 14 bases between.

This clonotype was seen at least ten times. The chain employs TRBV12-3 or TRBV12-4 and TRBJ2-7; 12 nucleotides align to TRBD2. Trimming at V came to 4 bases and at J to 5 bases, leaving 0 bases not matched to a gene. CDR3 length: 13 amino acids. CDR3 amino acids: CASSWTSGNEQYF. The CDR3 nucleotides are TGTGCCAGCAGTTGGACTAGCGGGAACGAGCAGTACTTC.

Many counts were recorded for this clonotype. The CDR3 loop reads CASSMVGPTEAFF. The DNA of the CDR3 is TGTGCCAGTAGTATGGTAGGACCCACTGAAGCTTTCTTT. The chain joins TRBV19 to TRBJ1-1, with D uncertain. This CDR3 is 13 amino acids long. V gave up 3 bases and J gave up 4 bases, with 9 bases separating them. Germline V gives CDR1 LNHDA, CDR2 SQIVND (reference sequence).

This clonotype was found many times. This chain joins TRBV5-6 and TRBJ1-3, with D unclear. The CDR3 spans 15 residues. The V gene's germline CDR1 is SGHDT and CDR2 YYEEEE. V lost 0 bases and J lost 6, with 13 bases in between. This CDR3 is CASSLGSYPENTIYF. The CDR3 DNA sequence: TGTGCCAGCAGCTTGGGGTCTTACCCTGAAAACACCATATATTTT.

This clonotype has just a few counts. This rearrangement joins TRBV2 to TRBJ2-5, with TRBD1 matching over 10 bases. J gave up 6 bases and V 8 bases, and 3 bases lay outside the gene matches. Germline V gives CDR1 SNHLY, CDR2 FYNNEI. The CDR3 loop spans 12 amino acids. The CDR3 bases are TGTGCCAGCGGGACAGGGGTGCAGACCCAGTACTTC. It encodes CASGTGVQTQYF.

This clonotype showed up just a few times. The gene calls are TRBV5-1 and TRBJ2-7; either TRBD1 or TRBD2 may fit D (5 bases each). The CDR3 totals 14 residues. Germline V gene lookup returns CDR1 SGHRS and CDR2 YFSETQ. V lost 0 bases, J lost 6 bases, and 13 bases lay in between. The CDR3 coding sequence is TGCGCCAGCAGCTTGGCCGAGGGACGGGGCGAGCAGTACTTC. Translating it yields CASSLAEGRGEQYF. Full variable domain (rest looked up from reference TRBV5-1 and TRBJ2-7): KAGVTQTPRYLIKTRGQQVTLSCSPISGHRSVSWYQQTPGQGLQFLFEYFSETQRNKGNFPGRFSGRQFSNSRSEMNVSTLELGDSALYLCASSLAEGRGEQYFGPGTRLTVT.

In this sample, this clonotype turned up many times. The DNA for the CDR3 is TGCGCCAGCAGCTTGGCCCTGATATACACCGGGGAGCTGTTTTTT. Translating it yields CASSLALIYTGELFF. V gene TRBV5-1 combines with J gene TRBJ2-2; D remains unclear. The CDR3 extends over 15 amino acids. Trimming removed 0 bases from V and 3 bases from J, with 9 bases in between. CDR1 SGHRS and CDR2 YFSETQ come from the germline V gene.

This clonotype came up many times. The chain uses TRBV20-1 and TRBJ2-7, with 13 nucleotides matching TRBD2. With 4 bases clipped from V and 3 bases from J, the junction kept 9 bases outside the gene matches. Germline V CDR1 and CDR2: DFQATT, SNEGSKA (reference sequence). This CDR3 has 16 residues. CDR3 nucleotides: TGCAGTGCTAATTCCGGGACTAGCGGGATTTACTACGAGCAGTACTTC. Protein sequence: CSANSGTSGIYYEQYF.

The chain joins TRBV11-1 to TRBJ2-7; D unresolved. The CDR3 consists of 15 residues. The V end lost 4 bases, the J end lost 1 base, and 14 bases lay between the germline ends. Germline assignment: CDR1 SGHAT and CDR2 FQDESV (reference sequence). CDR3 sequence: CASSSTSALSYEQYF. CDR3 bases: TGTGCCAGCAGCTCTACGAGCGCCCTTTCCTACGAGCAGTACTTC.

This clonotype showed up just a few times. The chain couples TRBV6-2 or TRBV6-3 to TRBJ2-7, with 10 bases matching TRBD2. This CDR3 has 15 amino acids. V gave up 8 bases and J gave up 6 bases; unmatched junction bases: 13. Germline V gives CDR1 MNHEY, CDR2 SVGEGT. This CDR3 reads CASYRRLAGEGEQYF. CDR3 coding DNA: TGTGCCAGCTATAGGAGGCTAGCGGGAGAGGGCGAGCAGTACTTC.

This clonotype appeared once. The gene calls are TRBV12-3 or TRBV12-4 and TRBJ1-2, with D perhaps TRBD1 (6 bases). The CDR3 runs 14 residues. With 4 bases removed from V and 4 bases from J, the gap between germline ends came to 13 bases. The DNA for the CDR3 is TGTGCCAGCAGTTACTCGCGGACAGCCTATGGCTACACCTTC. Translation gives CASSYSRTAYGYTF.

This clonotype was counted ten times or more. V gene TRBV20-1 combines with J gene TRBJ1-5; D might be TRBD1 (5 bases). Deletions cut 3 bases from V and 3 bases from J, with 15 bases between. The CDR3 is 15 amino acids. Germline CDR1 and CDR2: DFQATT and SNEGSKA (reference sequence). The CDR3 sequence is CSARASGEYNQPQHF. For the CDR3, the DNA is TGCAGTGCTAGGGCCTCGGGGGAATACAATCAGCCCCAGCATTTT.

At least ten counts were recorded for this clonotype. This chain uses TRBV5-1 with TRBJ1-5; unclear D gene. This CDR3 spans 15 amino acids. Between the trimmed V and J ends, which lost 0 bases and 0 bases, there was a span of 7 bases. In germline, CDR1 is SGHRS, CDR2 YFSETQ. DNA of the CDR3: TGCGCCAGCAGCTTGGAGGGAGATAGCAATCAGCCCCAGCATTTT. Amino acid sequence: CASSLEGDSNQPQHF. Combining the CDR3 with reference TRBV5-1 and TRBJ1-5 gives the whole variable domain KAGVTQTPRYLIKTRGQQVTLSCSPISGHRSVSWYQQTPGQGLQFLFEYFSETQRNKGNFPGRFSGRQFSNSRSEMNVSTLELGDSALYLCASSLEGDSNQPQHFGDGTRLSIL.